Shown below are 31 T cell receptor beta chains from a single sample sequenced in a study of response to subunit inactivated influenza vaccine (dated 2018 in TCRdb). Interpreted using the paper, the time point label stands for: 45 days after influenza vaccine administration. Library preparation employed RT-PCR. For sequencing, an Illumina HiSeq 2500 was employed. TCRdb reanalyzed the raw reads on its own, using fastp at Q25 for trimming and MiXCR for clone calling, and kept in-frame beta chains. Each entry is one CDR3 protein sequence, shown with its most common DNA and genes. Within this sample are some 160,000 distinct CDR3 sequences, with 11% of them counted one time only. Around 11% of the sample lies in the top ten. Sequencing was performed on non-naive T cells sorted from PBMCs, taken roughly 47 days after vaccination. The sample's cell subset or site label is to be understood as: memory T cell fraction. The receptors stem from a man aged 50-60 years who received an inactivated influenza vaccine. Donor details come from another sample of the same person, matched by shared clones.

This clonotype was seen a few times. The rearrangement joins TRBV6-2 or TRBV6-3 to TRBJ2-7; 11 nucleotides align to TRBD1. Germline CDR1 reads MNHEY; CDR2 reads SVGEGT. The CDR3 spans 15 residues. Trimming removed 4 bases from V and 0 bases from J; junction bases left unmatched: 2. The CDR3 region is CASSWGQGDSYEQYF. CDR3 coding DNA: TGTGCCAGCAGTTGGGGACAGGGGGACTCCTACGAGCAGTACTTC.

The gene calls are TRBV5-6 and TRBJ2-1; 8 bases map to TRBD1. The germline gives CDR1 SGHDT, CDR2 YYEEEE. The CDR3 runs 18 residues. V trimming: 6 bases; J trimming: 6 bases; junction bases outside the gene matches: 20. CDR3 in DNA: TGTGCCAGCACCCTTCTACGACAGGGGTTAGTGGGGGTCAATGAGCAGTTCTTC. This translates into CASTLLRQGLVGVNEQFF. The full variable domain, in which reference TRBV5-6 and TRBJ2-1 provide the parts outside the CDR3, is DAGVTQSPTHLIKTRGQQVTLRCSPKSGHDTVSWYQQALGQGPQFIFQYYEEEERQRGNFPDRFSGHQFPNYSSELNVNALLLGDSALYLCASTLLRQGLVGVNEQFFGPGTRLTVL.

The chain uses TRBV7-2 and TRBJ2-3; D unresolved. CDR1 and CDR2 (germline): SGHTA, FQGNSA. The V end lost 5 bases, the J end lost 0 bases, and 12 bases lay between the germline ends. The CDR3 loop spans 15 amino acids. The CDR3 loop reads CASSPQQVSTDTQYF. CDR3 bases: TGTGCCAGCAGCCCGCAGCAAGTTAGCACAGATACGCAGTATTTT.

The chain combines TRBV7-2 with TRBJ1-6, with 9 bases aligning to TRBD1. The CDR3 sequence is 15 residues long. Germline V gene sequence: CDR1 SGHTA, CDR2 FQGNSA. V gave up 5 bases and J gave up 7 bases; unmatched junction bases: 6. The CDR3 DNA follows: TGTGCCAGCAGCCCTCAGACAGGGGGAAATTCACCCCTCCACTTT. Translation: CASSPQTGGNSPLHF.

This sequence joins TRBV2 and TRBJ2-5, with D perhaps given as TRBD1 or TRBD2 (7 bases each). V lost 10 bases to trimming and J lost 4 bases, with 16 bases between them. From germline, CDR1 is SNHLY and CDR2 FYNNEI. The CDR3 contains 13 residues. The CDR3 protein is CATQGGAGETQYF. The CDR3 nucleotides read TGTGCCACTCAGGGGGGGGCCGGAGAGACCCAGTACTTC.

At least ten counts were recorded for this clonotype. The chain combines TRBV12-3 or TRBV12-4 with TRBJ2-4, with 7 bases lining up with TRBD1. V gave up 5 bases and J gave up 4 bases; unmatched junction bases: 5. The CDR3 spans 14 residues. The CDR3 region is CASSASGQKNIQYF. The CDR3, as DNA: TGTGCCAGCAGTGCCTCGGGACAGAAAAACATTCAGTACTTC.

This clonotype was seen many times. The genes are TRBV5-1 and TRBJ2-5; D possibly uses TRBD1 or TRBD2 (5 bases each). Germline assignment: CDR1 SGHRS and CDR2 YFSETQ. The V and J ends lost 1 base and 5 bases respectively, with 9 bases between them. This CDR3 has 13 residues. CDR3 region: CASSLRGGETQYF. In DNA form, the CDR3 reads TGCGCCAGCAGCTTGAGGGGCGGGGAGACCCAGTACTTC. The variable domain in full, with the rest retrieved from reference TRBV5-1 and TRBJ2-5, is KAGVTQTPRYLIKTRGQQVTLSCSPISGHRSVSWYQQTPGQGLQFLFEYFSETQRNKGNFPGRFSGRQFSNSRSEMNVSTLELGDSALYLCASSLRGGETQYFGPGTRLLVL.

The CDR3: CSASKRGGEKLFF. The CDR3 nucleotides are TGCAGTGCTAGTAAGCGGGGCGGTGAAAAACTGTTTTTT. The chain is built from TRBV20-1 and TRBJ1-4, with D maybe TRBD1 (5 bases). V dropped 3 bases and J dropped 7 bases, with 12 bases sitting between them. CDR1 and CDR2 from the germline V gene are DFQATT and SNEGSKA (reference sequence). The CDR3 sequence is 13 residues long.

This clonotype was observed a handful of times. The CDR3 here is CASSIEAGELFF. The CDR3 DNA reads as TGTGCCAGCAGTATTGAGGCTGGGGAGCTGTTTTTT. The genes are TRBV5-4 and TRBJ2-2; no clear D gene. The CDR3 spans 12 residues. V was clipped by 5 bases and J by 8 bases, with 10 bases between them. CDR1 SGHNT and CDR2 YYREEE come from the germline V gene (reference sequence).

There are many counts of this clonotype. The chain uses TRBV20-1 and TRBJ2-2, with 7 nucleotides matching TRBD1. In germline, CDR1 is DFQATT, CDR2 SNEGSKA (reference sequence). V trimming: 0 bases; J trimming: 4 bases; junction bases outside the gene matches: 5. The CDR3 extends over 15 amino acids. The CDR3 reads CSARDWRQGTGELFF. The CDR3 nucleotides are TGCAGTGCTAGAGATTGGAGACAGGGCACCGGGGAGCTGTTTTTT.

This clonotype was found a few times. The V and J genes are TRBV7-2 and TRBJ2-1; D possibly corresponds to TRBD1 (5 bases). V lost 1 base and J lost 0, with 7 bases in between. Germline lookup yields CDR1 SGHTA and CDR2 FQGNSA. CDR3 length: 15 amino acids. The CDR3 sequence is CASSLGGLSYNEQFF. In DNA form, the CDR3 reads TGTGCCAGCAGCTTAGGGGGCCTCTCCTACAATGAGCAGTTCTTC. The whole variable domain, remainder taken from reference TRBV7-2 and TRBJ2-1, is GAGVSQSPSNKVTEKGKDVELRCDPISGHTALYWYRQSLGQGLEFLIYFQGNSAPDKSGLPSDRFSAERTGGSVSTLTIQRTQQEDSAVYLCASSLGGLSYNEQFFGPGTRLTVL.

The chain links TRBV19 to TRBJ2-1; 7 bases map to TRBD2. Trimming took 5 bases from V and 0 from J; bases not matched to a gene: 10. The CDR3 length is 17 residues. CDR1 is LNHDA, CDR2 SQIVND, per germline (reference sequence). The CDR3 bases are TGTGCCAGTAGTCCCCGGGGGGATCGGAACTCCTACAATGAGCAGTTCTTC. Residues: CASSPRGDRNSYNEQFF.

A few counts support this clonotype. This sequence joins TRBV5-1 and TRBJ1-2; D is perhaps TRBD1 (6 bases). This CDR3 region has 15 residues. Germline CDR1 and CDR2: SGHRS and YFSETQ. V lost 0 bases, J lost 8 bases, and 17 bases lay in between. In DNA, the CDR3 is TGCGCCAGCAGCTTGGGTACAGGGTCCGGGGAAGGCTACACCTTC. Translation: CASSLGTGSGEGYTF.

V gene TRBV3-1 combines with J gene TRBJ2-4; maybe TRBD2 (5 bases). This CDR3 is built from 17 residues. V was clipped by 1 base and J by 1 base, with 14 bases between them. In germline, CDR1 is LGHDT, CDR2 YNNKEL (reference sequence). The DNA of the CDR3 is TGTGCCAGCAGCCAAGCTTTGAGTAGGACTGCCAAAAACATTCAGTACTTC. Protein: CASSQALSRTAKNIQYF.

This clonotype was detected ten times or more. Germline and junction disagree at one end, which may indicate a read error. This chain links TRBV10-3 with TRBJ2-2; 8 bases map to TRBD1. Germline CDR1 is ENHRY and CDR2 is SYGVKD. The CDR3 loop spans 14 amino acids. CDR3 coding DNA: TGTGCCATCTGGCAGGGGGCGAAAACCGGGGAGCTGTTTTTT. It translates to CAIWQGAKTGELFF.

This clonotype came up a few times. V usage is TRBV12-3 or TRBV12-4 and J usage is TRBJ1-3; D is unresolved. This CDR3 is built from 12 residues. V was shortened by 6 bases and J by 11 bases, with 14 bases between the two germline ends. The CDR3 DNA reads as TGTGCCAGCAGCGCCCCCCTTCGATCCATATATTTT. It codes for CASSAPLRSIYF.

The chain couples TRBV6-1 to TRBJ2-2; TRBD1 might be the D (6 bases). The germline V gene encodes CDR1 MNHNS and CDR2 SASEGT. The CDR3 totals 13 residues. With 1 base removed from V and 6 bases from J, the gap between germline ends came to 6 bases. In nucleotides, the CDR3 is TGTGCCAGCAGTGAAGACAGGGCCGGGGAGCTGTTTTTT. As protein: CASSEDRAGELFF.

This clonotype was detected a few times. CDR3 sequence: CASSPGTTSSYEQYF. Here the CDR3 DNA reads TGTGCCAGCAGCCCCGGGACTACGAGCTCCTACGAGCAGTACTTC. The gene calls are TRBV7-9 and TRBJ2-7; 7 positions agree with TRBD2. The CDR3 is made up of 15 amino acids. V shed 5 bases, J shed 0 bases, and the junction held 7 bases outside the gene matches. The germline V gene encodes CDR1 SEHNR and CDR2 FQNEAQ (reference sequence).

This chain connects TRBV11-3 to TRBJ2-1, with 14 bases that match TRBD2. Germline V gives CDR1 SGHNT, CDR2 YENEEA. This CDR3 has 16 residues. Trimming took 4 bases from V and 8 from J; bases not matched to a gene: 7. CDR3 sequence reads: CASSYTGTSGSDEQFF. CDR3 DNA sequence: TGTGCCAGCAGCTATACCGGGACTAGCGGGAGTGATGAGCAGTTCTTC.

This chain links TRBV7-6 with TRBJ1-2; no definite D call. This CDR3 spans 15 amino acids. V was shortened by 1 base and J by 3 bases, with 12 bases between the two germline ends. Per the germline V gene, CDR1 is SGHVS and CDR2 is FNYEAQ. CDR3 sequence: CASSLGTGMDYGYTF. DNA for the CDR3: TGTGCCAGCAGCTTAGGGACGGGGATGGACTATGGCTACACCTTC.

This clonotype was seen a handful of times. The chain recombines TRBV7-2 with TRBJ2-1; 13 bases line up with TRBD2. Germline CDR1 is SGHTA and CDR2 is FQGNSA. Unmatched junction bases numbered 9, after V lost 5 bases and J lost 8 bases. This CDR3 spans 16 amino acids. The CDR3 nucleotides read TGTGCCAGCAGCCCTCGGACTAGCGGGAGTAACCATGAGCAGTTCTTC. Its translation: CASSPRTSGSNHEQFF.

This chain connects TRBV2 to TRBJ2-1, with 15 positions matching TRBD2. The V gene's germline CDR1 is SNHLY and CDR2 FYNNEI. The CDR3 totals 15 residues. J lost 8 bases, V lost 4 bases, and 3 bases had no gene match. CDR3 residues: CASSGTSGRAHEQFF. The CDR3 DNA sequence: TGTGCCAGCAGTGGGACTAGCGGGAGGGCCCATGAGCAGTTCTTC.

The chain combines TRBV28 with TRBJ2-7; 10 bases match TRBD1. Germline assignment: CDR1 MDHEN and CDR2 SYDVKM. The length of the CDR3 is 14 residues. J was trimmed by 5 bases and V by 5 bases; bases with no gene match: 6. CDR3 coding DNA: TGTGCCAGCAGTCCCAGGGGGACAGGGGACGAGCAGTACTTC. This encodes CASSPRGTGDEQYF.

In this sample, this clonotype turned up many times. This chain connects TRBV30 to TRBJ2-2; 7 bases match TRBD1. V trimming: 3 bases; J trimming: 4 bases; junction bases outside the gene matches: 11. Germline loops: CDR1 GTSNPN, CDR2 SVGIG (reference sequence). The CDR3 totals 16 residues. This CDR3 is CAWRKTGVQATGELFF. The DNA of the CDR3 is TGTGCCTGGAGGAAAACAGGGGTTCAGGCCACCGGGGAGCTGTTTTTT.

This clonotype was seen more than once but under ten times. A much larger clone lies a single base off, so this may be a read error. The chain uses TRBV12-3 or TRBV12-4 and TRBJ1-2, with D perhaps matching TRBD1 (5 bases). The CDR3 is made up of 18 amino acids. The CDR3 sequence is CARSLIWGLDRDNYGYTF. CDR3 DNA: TGTGCCCGCAGTTTAATCTGGGGCTTGGACCGTGATAACTATGGCTACACCTTC.

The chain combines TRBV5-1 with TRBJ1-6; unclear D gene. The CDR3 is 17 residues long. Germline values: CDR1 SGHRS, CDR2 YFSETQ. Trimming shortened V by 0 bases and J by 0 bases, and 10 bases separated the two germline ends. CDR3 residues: CASSLDGSGSYNSPLHF. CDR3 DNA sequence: TGCGCCAGCAGCTTGGATGGATCTGGCTCCTATAATTCACCCCTCCACTTT.

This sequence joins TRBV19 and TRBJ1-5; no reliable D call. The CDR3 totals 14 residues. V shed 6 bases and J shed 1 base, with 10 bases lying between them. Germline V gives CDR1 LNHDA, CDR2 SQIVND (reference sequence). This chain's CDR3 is CASSWRESNQPQHF. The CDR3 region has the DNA TGTGCCAGTAGCTGGAGGGAAAGCAATCAGCCCCAGCATTTT.

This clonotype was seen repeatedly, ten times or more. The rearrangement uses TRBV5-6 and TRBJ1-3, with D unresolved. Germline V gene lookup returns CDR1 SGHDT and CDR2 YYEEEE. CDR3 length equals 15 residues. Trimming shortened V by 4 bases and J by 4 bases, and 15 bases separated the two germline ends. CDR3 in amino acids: CASSDPEGLGNTIYF. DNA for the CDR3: TGTGCCAGCAGCGACCCCGAGGGCCTGGGAAACACCATATATTTT.

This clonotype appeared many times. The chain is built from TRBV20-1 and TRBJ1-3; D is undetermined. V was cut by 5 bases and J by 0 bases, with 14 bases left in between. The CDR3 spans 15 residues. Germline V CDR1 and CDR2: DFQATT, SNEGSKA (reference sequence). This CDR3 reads CSASKLPSSGNTIYF. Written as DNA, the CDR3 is TGCAGTGCTTCTAAACTACCGTCCTCTGGAAACACCATATATTTT.

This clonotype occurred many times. The CDR3 DNA is TGCGCCAGCAGCCAAGCTGCAGGGGTAATGGACGAGCAGTACTTC. As protein: CASSQAAGVMDEQYF. The genes are TRBV4-1 and TRBJ2-7, with D possibly being TRBD1 (6 bases). There are 15 residues in the CDR3. Trimming cost V 1 base and J 5 bases, with 15 bases left between them. Germline lookup yields CDR1 MGHRA and CDR2 YSYEKL.

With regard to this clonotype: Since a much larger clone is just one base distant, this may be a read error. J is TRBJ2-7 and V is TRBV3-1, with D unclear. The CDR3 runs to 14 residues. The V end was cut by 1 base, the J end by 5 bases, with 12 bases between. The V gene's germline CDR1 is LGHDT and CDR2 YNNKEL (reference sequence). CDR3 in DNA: TGTGCCAGCAGCCAAGTCCCCCTGGCCCACGAGCAGTACTTC. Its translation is CASSQVPLAHEQYF.